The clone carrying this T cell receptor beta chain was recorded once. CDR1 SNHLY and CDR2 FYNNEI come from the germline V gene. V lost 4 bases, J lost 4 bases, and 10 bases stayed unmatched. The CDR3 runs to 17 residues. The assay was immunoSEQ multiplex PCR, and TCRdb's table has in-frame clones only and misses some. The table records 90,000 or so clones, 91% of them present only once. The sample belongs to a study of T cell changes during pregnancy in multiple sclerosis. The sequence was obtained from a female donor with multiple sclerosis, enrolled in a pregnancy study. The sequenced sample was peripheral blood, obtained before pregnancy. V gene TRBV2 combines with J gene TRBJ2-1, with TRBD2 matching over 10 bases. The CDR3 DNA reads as TGTGCCAGCAGTGGGAGGACTAGCGGCAATCTTTACAATGAGCAGTTCTTC. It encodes CASSGRTSGNLYNEQFF.